A selection of T cell receptor beta chains follows, all from one sample in a study of beta chain features in type 1 diabetes. Method: immunoSEQ multiplex PCR; TCRdb's copy keeps in-frame clones and lacks some. The sample shows about 320,000 clones, 14% of them seen only once. The source material was central memory CD4+ T cells from blood. These receptors were collected from a man between 25 and 39 years old in good health. Both conserved end residues are part of each CDR3. The D gene is left open where the match is weak. Size values are once, few and many counts, or a class for expanded clones, and some rows have none.

clone size	V gene	D gene	J gene	CDR3 protein	CDR3 DNA
few	TRBV13	.	TRBJ2-3	CASSLTPQGGDTQYF	TGTGCCAGCAGCTTAACTCCCCAGGGTGGAGATACGCAGTATTTT
few	TRBV2	.	TRBJ1-6	CASSELKDPRLPLHF	TGTGCCAGCAGTGAACTGAAGGACCCCCGGTTACCCCTCCACTTT
.	TRBV11-2	.	TRBJ2-1	CASSPRTHGGNEQFF	TGTGCCAGCAGCCCCCGCACCCACGGGGGCAATGAGCAGTTCTTC
.	TRBV15	.	TRBJ1-4	CATRRGQRGNEKLFF	TGTGCCACCAGGCGCGGACAGCGAGGGAATGAAAAACTGTTTTTT
.	TRBV9	.	TRBJ1-2	CASSVDREYGYTF	TGTGCCAGCAGCGTAGACAGGGAGTATGGCTACACCTTC
.	TRBV4-3	.	TRBJ2-5	CASSYGTGETQYF	TGCGCCAGCAGCTACGGGACCGGAGAGACCCAGTACTTC
many	TRBV11-3	.	TRBJ2-3	CASSPPGTDTQYF	TGTGCCAGCAGCCCCCCCGGCACAGATACGCAGTATTTT
.	TRBV28	TRBD2	TRBJ2-1	CASSFLAGVANNEQFF	TGTGCCAGCAGTTTCTTAGCGGGAGTTGCCAACAATGAGCAGTTCTTC
.	TRBV4-1	.	TRBJ1-2	CASSQDPGSGRGYTF	TGCGCCAGCAGCCAAGATCCGGGTAGCGGGCGCGGCTACACCTTC
few	TRBV19	.	TRBJ2-5	CASNPGAMETQYF	TGTGCCAGTAATCCAGGGGCCATGGAGACCCAGTACTTC
.	TRBV29-1	.	TRBJ1-1	CSVEDRTSGTEAFF	TGCAGCGTTGAAGATCGGACCAGCGGCACTGAAGCTTTCTTT
few	TRBV7-2	.	TRBJ1-2	CASSLSTSTGYTF	TGTGCCAGCAGCTTATCCACTTCAACAGGCTACACCTTC
.	TRBV6-1	.	TRBJ1-1	CASSTTGLIEAFF	TGTGCCAGCAGTACGACAGGACTCATTGAAGCTTTCTTT